This passage covers 11 T cell receptor beta chains from one sample sequenced in a study of T cells in Graves' hyperthyroidism and ophthalmopathy. The CDR3 regions of TCR beta were amplified from RNA transcripts. The HTBI set primed first-round TCR CDR3 RT-PCR. TCRdb ran MiXCR on the multiplex PCR reads and lists one entry per CDR3 protein. The sample shows 300,000 to 450,000 distinct CDR3 sequences, 14% of them seen only once. Sequenced sample: blood. These receptors were collected from a woman under 40 with Graves' ophthalmopathy.

This clonotype was seen only once. The chain is built from TRBV7-8 and TRBJ2-1; either TRBD1 or TRBD2 may fit D (7 bases each). Germline CDR1 SGHVS, CDR2 FQNEAQ. Trimming stripped 5 bases from V and 7 bases from J, with 15 bases between. The CDR3 is 14 residues long. In nucleotides, the CDR3 is TGTGCCAGCAGCACGAGCGGGACAGCTAATGAGCAGTTCTTC. It codes for CASSTSGTANEQFF.

Comment on this clonotype: This is likely a read error, given that the CDR3 carries no conserved phenylalanine or tryptophan at its end. The chain couples TRBV12-3 or TRBV12-4 to TRBJ1-1; no firm D call. There are 14 residues in the CDR3. Trimming stripped 2 bases from V and 5 bases from J, with 12 bases between. For the CDR3, the DNA is TGTGCCAGCAGTTTATTCAGCCTGGGGACTGAAGCTTTCCTT. It yields the protein CASSLFSLGTEAFL.

In its sample, this clonotype was seen many times. This chain uses TRBV2 with TRBJ2-3; the D is unclear. The CDR3 is 14 amino acids. Trimming removed 3 bases at V and 3 bases at J, with 10 bases between. The germline CDR1 and CDR2 sequences are SNHLY and FYNNEI. As DNA, the CDR3 is TGTGCCAGCAGTGAGGGCCCGTTTACAGATACGCAGTATTTT. Its protein product is CASSEGPFTDTQYF.

This clonotype has a count of ten or more. The V call is TRBV18, the J call TRBJ2-7, with TRBD2 as a possible D gene (6 bases). V lost 6 bases to trimming and J lost 1 base, with 16 bases between them. The CDR3 loop spans 15 amino acids. Germline values: CDR1 KGHSH, CDR2 LQKENI. The CDR3 DNA sequence: TGTGCCAGCTCCCCTTTCGGGGGTTCATCCTACGAGCAGTACTTC. This codes for CASSPFGGSSYEQYF.

A word on this clonotype: Being one base from a much bigger clone, this may be a read error. The rearrangement joins TRBV12-3 or TRBV12-4 to TRBJ2-2; 7 bases fit TRBD1. The CDR3 sequence is 13 residues long. V was clipped by 6 bases and J by 7 bases; unmatched bases: 5. The CDR3 here is CASRTGANGELFF. CDR3 DNA sequence: TGTGCCAGCAGAACAGGGGCGAACGGGGAGCTGTTTTTT.

This clonotype was recorded at least ten times. The chain has TRBV18 and TRBJ2-3; D not certain. Germline values: CDR1 KGHSH, CDR2 LQKENI. The CDR3 sequence is 17 residues long. Trimming removed 1 base from V and 0 bases from J, with 14 bases in between. The CDR3 coding sequence is TGTGCCAGCTCACCACTTATGACGGATCTTAGCACAGATACGCAGTATTTT. Its translation is CASSPLMTDLSTDTQYF.

V and J are TRBV29-1 and TRBJ1-3, with D possibly being TRBD1 (6 bases). This CDR3 comprises 16 residues. Germline lookup yields CDR1 SQVTM and CDR2 ANQGSEA. With 2 bases removed from V and 1 base from J, the gap between germline ends came to 15 bases. CDR3 DNA: TGCAGCGTTGAATCTCCGGAGGGGGGTTCTGGAAACACCATATATTTT. Protein: CSVESPEGGSGNTIYF.

This clonotype showed up many times. The V call is TRBV7-3, the J call TRBJ2-4; D gene unclear. Trimming stripped 5 bases from V and 7 bases from J, with 12 bases between. The CDR3 has 13 amino acids. Germline CDR1 reads SGHTA; CDR2 reads FQGTGA. This CDR3 is CASSVGPGNIQYF. The CDR3 DNA sequence: TGTGCCAGCAGCGTCGGGCCTGGGAACATTCAGTACTTC.

Only a few counts were recorded for this clonotype. CDR3 in amino acids: CASTGVGTDTQYF. CDR3 sequence (DNA): TGTGCCAGCACCGGGGTGGGCACAGATACGCAGTATTTT. This chain links TRBV25-1 with TRBJ2-3, with D perhaps TRBD2 (5 bases). Germline V gene sequence: CDR1 MGHDK, CDR2 SYGVNS. CDR3 length equals 13 residues. V gave up 7 bases and J gave up 1 base, with 9 bases separating them.

Comment on this clonotype: It is likely a read error, because the conserved phenylalanine at the end of the CDR3 is missing. This chain joins TRBV15 and TRBJ1-2; D gene unclear. The CDR3 has 12 amino acids. Trimming shortened V by 1 base and J by 2 bases, and 2 bases separated the two germline ends. Germline V gene data show CDR1 as LNHNV and CDR2 as YYDKDF (reference sequence). CDR3 residues: CATSRANYGYTS. The CDR3 DNA follows: TGTGCCACCAGCAGAGCAAACTATGGCTACACCTCC.

This clonotype was counted many times. V usage is TRBV20-1 and J usage is TRBJ2-3; D is uncertain. This CDR3 has 15 amino acids. The ends were cut back, 0 bases at V and 2 bases at J, with 12 bases in the middle. In germline, CDR1 is DFQATT, CDR2 SNEGSKA (reference sequence). The DNA of the CDR3 is TGCAGTGCTAGAGATTACAACGGCATCACAGATACGCAGTATTTT. Protein: CSARDYNGITDTQYF.